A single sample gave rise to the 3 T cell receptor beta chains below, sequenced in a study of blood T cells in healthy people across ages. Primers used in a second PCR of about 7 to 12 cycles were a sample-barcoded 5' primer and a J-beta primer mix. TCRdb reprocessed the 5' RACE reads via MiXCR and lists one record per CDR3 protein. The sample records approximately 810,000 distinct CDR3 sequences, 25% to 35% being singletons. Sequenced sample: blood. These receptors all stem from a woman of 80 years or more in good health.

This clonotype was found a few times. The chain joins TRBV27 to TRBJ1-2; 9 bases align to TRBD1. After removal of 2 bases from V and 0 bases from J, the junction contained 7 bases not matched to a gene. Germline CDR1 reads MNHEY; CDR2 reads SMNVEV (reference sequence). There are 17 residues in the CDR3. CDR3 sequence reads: CASSLRTGVEANYGYTF. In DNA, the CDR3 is TGTGCCAGCAGTTTAAGGACAGGGGTCGAAGCTAACTATGGCTACACCTTC.

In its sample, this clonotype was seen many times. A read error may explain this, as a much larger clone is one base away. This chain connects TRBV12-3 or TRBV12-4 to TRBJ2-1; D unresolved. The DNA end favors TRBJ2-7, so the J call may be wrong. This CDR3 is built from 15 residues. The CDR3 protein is CASSLKIPSYNEQYF. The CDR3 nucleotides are TGTGCCAGCAGTTTAAAAATACCCTCCTACAATGAGCAGTACTTC.

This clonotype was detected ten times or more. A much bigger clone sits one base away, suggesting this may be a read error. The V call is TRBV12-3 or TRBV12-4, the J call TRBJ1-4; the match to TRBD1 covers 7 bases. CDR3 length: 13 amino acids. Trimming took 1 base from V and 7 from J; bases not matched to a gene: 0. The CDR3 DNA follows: TGTGCCAGCAGTTTAGAGGGGGCTGAAAAACTGTTTTTT. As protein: CASSLEGAEKLFF.